What follows describes a single TCR beta chain. Its antigen is not identified. The PCR employed 60 Vbeta primers together with 13 Jbeta primers. Clones were read by immunoSEQ multiplex PCR, and TCRdb kept only the in-frame ones, dropping some. The table shows about 140,000 clones, with 60% to 85% occurring only once. The sample comes from a study of cytomegalovirus exposure and HLA in healthy donors. The CDR3 loop spans 14 amino acids. V dropped 1 base and J dropped 4 bases, with 10 bases sitting between them. The germline V gene has CDR1 SGHVS and CDR2 FQNEAQ. Study-wide results and caveats: There were several of the most significant clusters that appeared linked to common viral pathogens in a later analysis. Segments of the TCR beta V type were, in most cases, productive about 87% or about 30% of the time in an earlier analysis.

This chain links TRBV7-8 with TRBJ1-2; D remains ambiguous. Sample: PBMCs. The receptor comes from a male donor in good health and CMV-seronegative. CDR3 amino acids: CASSLGRGGYGYTF. The DNA of the CDR3 is TGTGCCAGCAGCTTAGGGCGGGGTGGCTATGGCTACACCTTC.